These 2 T cell receptor beta chains originate from one sample sequenced in a study of T cell responses to AZD1222 COVID-19 vaccine. Produced via immunoSEQ multiplex PCR; TCRdb's table is partial and in-frame only. Of 95,000 to 100,000 clones listed, less than 85% are singletons. This material consisted of peripheral blood, taken 28 days after the second AZD1222 dose. These receptors all stem from an adult who received the AZD1222 COVID-19 vaccine.

The chain combines TRBV9 with TRBJ2-3; D call uncertain. Germline CDR1 reads SGDLS; CDR2 reads YYNGEE. V dropped 1 base and J dropped 0 bases, with 15 bases sitting between them. CDR3 length: 17 residues. The CDR3 region has the DNA TGTGCCAGCAGCGTAAACGTTAGACATACTAGCACAGATACGCAGTATTTT. Residues: CASSVNVRHTSTDTQYF. The complete variable domain, with remaining parts taken from reference TRBV9 and TRBJ2-3, reads DSGVTQTPKHLITATGQRVTLRCSPRSGDLSVYWYQQSLDQGLQFLIQYYNGEERAKGNILERFSAQQFPDLHSELNLSSLELGDSALYFCASSVNVRHTSTDTQYFGPGTRLTVL.

This sequence joins TRBV10-1 and TRBJ1-1; TRBD1 matches 7 bases. This CDR3 region has 16 residues. After removal of 2 bases from V and 0 bases from J, the junction contained 6 bases not matched to a gene. The germline CDR1 and CDR2 sequences are WNHNN and SYGVQD (reference sequence). The CDR3 coding sequence is TGCGCCAGCAGTGAGGCCCGACAGGGAATGAACACTGAAGCTTTCTTT. Translating gives CASSEARQGMNTEAFF.